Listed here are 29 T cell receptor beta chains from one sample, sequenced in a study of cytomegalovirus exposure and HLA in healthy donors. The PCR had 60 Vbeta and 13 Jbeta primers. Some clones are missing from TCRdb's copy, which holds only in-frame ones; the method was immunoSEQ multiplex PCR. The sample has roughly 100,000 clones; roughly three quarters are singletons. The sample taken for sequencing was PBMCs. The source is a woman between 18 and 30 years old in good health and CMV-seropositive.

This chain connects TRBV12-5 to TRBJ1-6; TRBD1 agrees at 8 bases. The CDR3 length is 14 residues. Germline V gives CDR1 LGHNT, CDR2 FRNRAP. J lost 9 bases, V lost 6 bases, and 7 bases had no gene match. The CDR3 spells CASGMTGEASPLHF. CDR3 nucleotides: TGTGCTAGTGGAATGACAGGGGAGGCTTCACCCCTCCACTTT.

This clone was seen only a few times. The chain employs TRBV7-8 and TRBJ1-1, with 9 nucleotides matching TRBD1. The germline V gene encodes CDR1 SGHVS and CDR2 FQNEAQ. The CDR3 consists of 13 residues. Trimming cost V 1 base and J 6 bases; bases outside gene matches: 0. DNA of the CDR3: TGTGCCAGCAGCTTAGGACAGGGGGCTGAAGCTTTCTTT. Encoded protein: CASSLGQGAEAFF.

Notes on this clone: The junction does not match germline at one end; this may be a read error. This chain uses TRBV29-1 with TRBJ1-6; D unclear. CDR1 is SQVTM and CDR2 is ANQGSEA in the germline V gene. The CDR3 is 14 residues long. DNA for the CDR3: TGCAGCGTTCGGAGAAGCTCCTATAATTCGCCCCACCACTTT. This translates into CSVRRSSYNSPHHF.

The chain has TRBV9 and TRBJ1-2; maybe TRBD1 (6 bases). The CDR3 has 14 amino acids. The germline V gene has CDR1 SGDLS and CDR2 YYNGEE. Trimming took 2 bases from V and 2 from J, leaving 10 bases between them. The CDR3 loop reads CASSVGQPNYGYTF. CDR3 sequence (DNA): TGTGCCAGCAGCGTCGGACAGCCAAACTATGGCTACACCTTC.

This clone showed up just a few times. CDR3 region: CASIGAGNTEAFF. CDR3 DNA sequence: TGTGCCAGCATCGGAGCCGGGAACACTGAAGCTTTCTTT. The chain is built from TRBV28 and TRBJ1-1; D is undetermined. The CDR3 runs 13 residues. Looked up from germline, CDR1 is MDHEN and CDR2 is SYDVKM. The V and J ends lost 7 bases and 1 base respectively, with 10 bases between them.

CDR3 coding DNA: TGTGCCAGCAGTACAGGGGGCGCGGGTGGCTACACCTTC. The encoded protein is CASSTGGAGGYTF. This rearrangement joins TRBV6-1 to TRBJ1-2; TRBD1 matches 9 bases. With 5 bases clipped from V and 7 bases from J, the junction kept 5 bases outside the gene matches. The length of the CDR3 is 13 residues. Looked up from germline, CDR1 is MNHNS and CDR2 is SASEGT.

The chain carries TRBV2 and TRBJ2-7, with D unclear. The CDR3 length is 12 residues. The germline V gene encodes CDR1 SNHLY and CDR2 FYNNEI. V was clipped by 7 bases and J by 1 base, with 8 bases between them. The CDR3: CASTQQSYEQYF. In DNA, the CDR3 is TGTGCCAGCACCCAACAGTCCTACGAGCAGTACTTC.

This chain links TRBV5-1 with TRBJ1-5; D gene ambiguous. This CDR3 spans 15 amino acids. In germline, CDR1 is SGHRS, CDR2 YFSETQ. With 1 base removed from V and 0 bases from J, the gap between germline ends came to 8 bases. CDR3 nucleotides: TGCGCCAGCAGCTTGTTGGCGGGTAGCAATCAGCCCCAGCATTTT. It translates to CASSLLAGSNQPQHF. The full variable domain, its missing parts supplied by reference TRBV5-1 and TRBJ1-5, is KAGVTQTPRYLIKTRGQQVTLSCSPISGHRSVSWYQQTPGQGLQFLFEYFSETQRNKGNFPGRFSGRQFSNSRSEMNVSTLELGDSALYLCASSLLAGSNQPQHFGDGTRLSIL.

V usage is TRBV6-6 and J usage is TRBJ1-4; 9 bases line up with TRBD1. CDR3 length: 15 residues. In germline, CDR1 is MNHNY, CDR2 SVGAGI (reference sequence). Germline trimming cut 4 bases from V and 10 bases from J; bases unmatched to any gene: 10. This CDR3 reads CASSLTSGQGGKLFF. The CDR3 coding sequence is TGTGCCAGCAGTTTAACCTCGGGACAGGGAGGAAAACTGTTTTTT.

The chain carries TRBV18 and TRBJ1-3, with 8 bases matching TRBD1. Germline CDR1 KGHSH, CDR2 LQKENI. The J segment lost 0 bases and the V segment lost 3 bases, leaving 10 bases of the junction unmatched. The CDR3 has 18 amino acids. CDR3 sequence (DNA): TGTGCCAGCTCACCGATCGAGACAGGGGCGATCTCTGGAAACACCATATATTTT. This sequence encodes CASSPIETGAISGNTIYF.

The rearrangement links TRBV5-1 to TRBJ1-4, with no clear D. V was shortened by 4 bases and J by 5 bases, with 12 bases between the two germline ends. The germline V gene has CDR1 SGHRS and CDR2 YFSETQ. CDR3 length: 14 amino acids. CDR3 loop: CASSVGHGNEKLFF. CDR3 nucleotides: TGCGCCAGCAGCGTGGGCCACGGGAATGAAAAACTGTTTTTT. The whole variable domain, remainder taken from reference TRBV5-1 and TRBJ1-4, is KAGVTQTPRYLIKTRGQQVTLSCSPISGHRSVSWYQQTPGQGLQFLFEYFSETQRNKGNFPGRFSGRQFSNSRSEMNVSTLELGDSALYLCASSVGHGNEKLFFGSGTQLSVL.

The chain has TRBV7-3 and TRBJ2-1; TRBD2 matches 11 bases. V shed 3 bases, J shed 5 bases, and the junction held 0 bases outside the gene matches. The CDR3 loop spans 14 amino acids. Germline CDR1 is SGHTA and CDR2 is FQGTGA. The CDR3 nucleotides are TGTGCCAGCAGCTTGGGACTAGCGGACAATGAGCAGTTCTTC. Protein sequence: CASSLGLADNEQFF.

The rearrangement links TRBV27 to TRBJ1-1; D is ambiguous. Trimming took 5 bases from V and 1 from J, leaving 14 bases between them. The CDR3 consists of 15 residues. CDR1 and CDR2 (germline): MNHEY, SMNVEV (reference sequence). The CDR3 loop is CASSIRGERNTEAFF. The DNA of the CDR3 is TGTGCCAGCAGTATCCGGGGTGAACGGAACACTGAAGCTTTCTTT.

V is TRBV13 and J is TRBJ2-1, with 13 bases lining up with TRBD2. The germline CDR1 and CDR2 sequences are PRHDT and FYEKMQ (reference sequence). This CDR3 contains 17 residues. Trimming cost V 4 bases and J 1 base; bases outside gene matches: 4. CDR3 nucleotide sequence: TGTGCCAGCAGCTACCTACTAGCGGGAGGGTCCTACAATGAGCAGTTCTTC. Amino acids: CASSYLLAGGSYNEQFF. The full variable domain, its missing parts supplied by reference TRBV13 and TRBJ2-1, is AAGVIQSPRHLIKEKRETATLKCYPIPRHDTVYWYQQGPGQDPQFLISFYEKMQSDKGSIPDRFSAQQFSDYHSELNMSSLELGDSALYFCASSYLLAGGSYNEQFFGPGTRLTVL.

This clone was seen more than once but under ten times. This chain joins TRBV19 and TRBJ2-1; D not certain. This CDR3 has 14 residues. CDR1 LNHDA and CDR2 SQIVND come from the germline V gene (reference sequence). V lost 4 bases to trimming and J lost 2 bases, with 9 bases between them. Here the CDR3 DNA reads TGTGCCAGTAGTAAACCGGGTGCCTACAATGAGCAGTTCTTC. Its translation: CASSKPGAYNEQFF.

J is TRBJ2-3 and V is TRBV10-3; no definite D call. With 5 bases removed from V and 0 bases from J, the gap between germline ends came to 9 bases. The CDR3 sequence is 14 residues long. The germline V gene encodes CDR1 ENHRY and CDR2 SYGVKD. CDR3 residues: CAISRAPSTDTQYF. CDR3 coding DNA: TGTGCCATCAGTCGAGCCCCCAGCACAGATACGCAGTATTTT.

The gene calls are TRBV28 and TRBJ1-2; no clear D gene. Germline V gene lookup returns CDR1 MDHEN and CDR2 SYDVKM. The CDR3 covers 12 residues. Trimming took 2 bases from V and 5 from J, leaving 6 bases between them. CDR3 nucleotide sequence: TGTGCCAGCAGTTTACCGGGGTATGGCTACACCTTC. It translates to CASSLPGYGYTF.

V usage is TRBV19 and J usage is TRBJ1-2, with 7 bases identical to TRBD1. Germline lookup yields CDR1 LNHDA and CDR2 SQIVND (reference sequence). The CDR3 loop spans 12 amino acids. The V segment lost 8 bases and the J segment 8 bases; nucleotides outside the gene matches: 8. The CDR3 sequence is CASADRARGYTF. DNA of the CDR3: TGTGCCAGTGCTGACAGGGCGAGGGGCTACACCTTC.

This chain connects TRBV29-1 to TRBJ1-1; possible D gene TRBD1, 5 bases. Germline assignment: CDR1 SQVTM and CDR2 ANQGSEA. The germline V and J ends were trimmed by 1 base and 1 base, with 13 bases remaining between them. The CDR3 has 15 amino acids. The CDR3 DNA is TGCAGCGTTGAAGGGCAGGGTGGATGGAACACTGAAGCTTTCTTT. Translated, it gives CSVEGQGGWNTEAFF.

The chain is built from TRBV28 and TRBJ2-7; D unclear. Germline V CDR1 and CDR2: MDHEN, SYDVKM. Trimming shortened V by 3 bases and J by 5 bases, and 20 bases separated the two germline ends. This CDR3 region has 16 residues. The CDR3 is CASSFIGGDFLDEQYF. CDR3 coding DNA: TGTGCCAGCAGTTTTATTGGCGGAGACTTCTTGGACGAGCAGTACTTC. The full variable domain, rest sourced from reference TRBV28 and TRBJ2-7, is DVKVTQSSRYLVKRTGEKVFLECVQDMDHENMFWYRQDPGLGLRLIYFSYDVKMKEKGDIPEGYSVSREKKERFSLILESASTNQTSMYLCASSFIGGDFLDEQYFGPGTRLTVT.

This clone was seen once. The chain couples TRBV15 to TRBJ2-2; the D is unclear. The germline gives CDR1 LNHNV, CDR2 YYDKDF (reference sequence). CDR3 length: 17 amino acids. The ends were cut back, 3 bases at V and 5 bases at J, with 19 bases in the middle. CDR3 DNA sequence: TGTGCCACCAGCAGTCCATCACGGCTAGTTGAGACCGGGGAGCTGTTTTTT. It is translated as CATSSPSRLVETGELFF. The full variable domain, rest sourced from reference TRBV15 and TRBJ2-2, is DAMVIQNPRYQVTQFGKPVTLSCSQTLNHNVMYWYQQKSSQAPKLLFHYYDKDFNNEADTPDNFQSRRPNTSFCFLDIRSPGLGDTAMYLCATSSPSRLVETGELFFGEGSRLTVL.

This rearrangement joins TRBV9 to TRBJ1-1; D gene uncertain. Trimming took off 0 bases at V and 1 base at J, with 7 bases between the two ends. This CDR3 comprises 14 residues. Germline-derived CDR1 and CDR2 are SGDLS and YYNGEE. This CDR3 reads CASSVESTNTEAFF. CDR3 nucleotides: TGTGCCAGCAGCGTAGAATCTACGAACACTGAAGCTTTCTTT.

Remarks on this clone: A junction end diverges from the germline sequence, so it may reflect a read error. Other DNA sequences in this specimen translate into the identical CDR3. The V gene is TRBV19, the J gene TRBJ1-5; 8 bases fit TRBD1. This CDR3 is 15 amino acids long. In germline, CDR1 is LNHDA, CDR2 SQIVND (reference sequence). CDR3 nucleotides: TGCGCCAGTAGTGTCGGACAGGGAAGGACTCAGCCCCAGCATTTT. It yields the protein CASSVGQGRTQPQHF.

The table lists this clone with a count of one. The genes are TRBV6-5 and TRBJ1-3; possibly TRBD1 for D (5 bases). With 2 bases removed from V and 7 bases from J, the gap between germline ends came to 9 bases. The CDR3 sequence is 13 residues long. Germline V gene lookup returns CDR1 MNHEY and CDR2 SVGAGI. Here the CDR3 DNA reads TGTGCCAGCAGTTACAGGCAGGGCAACACCATATATTTT. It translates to CASSYRQGNTIYF.

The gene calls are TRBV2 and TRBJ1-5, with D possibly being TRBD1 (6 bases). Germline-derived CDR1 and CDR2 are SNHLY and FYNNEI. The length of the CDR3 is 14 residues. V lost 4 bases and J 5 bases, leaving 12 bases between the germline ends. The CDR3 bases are TGTGCCAGCAGTGGGGGACAATGGGATCAGCCCCAGCATTTT. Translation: CASSGGQWDQPQHF. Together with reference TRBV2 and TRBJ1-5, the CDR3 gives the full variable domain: EPEVTQTPSHQVTQMGQEVILRCVPISNHLYFYWYRQILGQKVEFLVSFYNNEISEKSEIFDDQFSVERPDGSNFTLKIRSTKLEDSAMYFCASSGGQWDQPQHFGDGTRLSIL.

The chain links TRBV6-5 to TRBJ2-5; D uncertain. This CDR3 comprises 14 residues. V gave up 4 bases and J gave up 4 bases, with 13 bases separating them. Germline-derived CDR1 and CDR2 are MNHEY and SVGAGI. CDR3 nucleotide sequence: TGTGCCAGCAGTTCCACCACTGTCCGAGAGACCCAGTACTTC. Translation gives CASSSTTVRETQYF.

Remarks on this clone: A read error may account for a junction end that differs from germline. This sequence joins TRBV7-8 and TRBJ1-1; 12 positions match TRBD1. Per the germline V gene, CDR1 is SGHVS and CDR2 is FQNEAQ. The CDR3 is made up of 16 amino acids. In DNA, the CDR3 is TGTGCCAGCGGCTTGGGGACAGGGGGCAGCGACACTGAAGCTTTCTTT. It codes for CASGLGTGGSDTEAFF.

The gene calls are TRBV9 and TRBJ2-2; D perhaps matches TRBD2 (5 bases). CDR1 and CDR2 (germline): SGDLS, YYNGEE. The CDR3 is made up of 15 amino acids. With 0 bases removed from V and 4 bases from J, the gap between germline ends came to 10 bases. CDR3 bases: TGTGCCAGCAGCGTAGAGGCGGGCTCCACCGGGGAGCTGTTTTTT. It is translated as CASSVEAGSTGELFF.

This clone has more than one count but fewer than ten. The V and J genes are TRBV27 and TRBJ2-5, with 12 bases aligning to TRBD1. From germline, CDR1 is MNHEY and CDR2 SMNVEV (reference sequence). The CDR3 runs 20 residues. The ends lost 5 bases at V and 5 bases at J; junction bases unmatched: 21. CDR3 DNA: TGTGCCAGCAGTCCCACCACCGGTGTACCGGGACAGGGGGCGCGGGAGACCCAGTACTTC. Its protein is CASSPTTGVPGQGARETQYF.